A selection of T cell receptor beta chains follows, all from one sample in a study of T cell responses to AZD1222 COVID-19 vaccine. Profiled with immunoSEQ multiplex PCR; TCRdb holds only in-frame clones, not every one. This sample has about 150,000 clones, with 92% found just once. Here the sequenced sample was peripheral blood, taken 28 days after the second AZD1222 dose. Every receptor here comes from an adult who received the AZD1222 COVID-19 vaccine. The CDR3 runs from the conserved cysteine through the conserved F or W. Rows may omit the clone size; those that give it use once, few, many or a size class.

TRBV5-1	-	TRBJ2-1	CASSLLANEQFF
TRBV5-4	-	TRBJ1-5	CASSLGGQAGNQPQHF
TRBV7-2	-	TRBJ1-1	CASSLEANTEAFF
TRBV28	-	TRBJ2-7	CASREQGAPYEQYF
TRBV27	few	TRBJ2-7	CASSPQGQGIEQYF
TRBV12-5	few	TRBJ1-5	CASGADPGRDWHF
TRBV29-1	-	TRBJ1-5	CSVGGGGSGQPQHF
TRBV11-3	-	TRBJ2-5	CASSFGSLQETQYF
TRBV11-1	-	TRBJ2-7	CASSLGAYYEQYF
TRBV9	-	TRBJ2-7	CASSVAGDTYEQYF
TRBV7-2	-	TRBJ2-3	CASSTRTFPDTQYF
TRBV19	-	TRBJ2-7	CATTPPGLAGVYEQYF
TRBV5-8	-	TRBJ1-2	CASSLEGYNYGYTF
TRBV14	-	TRBJ2-4	CASSQPQGTNIQYF
TRBV27	-	TRBJ2-5	CASSTRARDGLETQYF
TRBV18	-	TRBJ2-2	CASSQYRGGVTGELFF
TRBV6-5	once	TRBJ1-5	CASSLSAGEDQPQHF
TRBV24-1	-	TRBJ1-2	CATSDTAGGRDGYTF
TRBV28	-	TRBJ1-4	CASSWAWGGGFATNEKLFF
TRBV6-5	-	TRBJ2-7	CASQATSSYEQYF
TRBV5-1	-	TRBJ1-2	CASSLETPNYGYTF
TRBV6-5	-	TRBJ1-1	CASSYTAGNTEAFF
TRBV28	-	TRBJ1-1	CAIIASGHQNTEAFF